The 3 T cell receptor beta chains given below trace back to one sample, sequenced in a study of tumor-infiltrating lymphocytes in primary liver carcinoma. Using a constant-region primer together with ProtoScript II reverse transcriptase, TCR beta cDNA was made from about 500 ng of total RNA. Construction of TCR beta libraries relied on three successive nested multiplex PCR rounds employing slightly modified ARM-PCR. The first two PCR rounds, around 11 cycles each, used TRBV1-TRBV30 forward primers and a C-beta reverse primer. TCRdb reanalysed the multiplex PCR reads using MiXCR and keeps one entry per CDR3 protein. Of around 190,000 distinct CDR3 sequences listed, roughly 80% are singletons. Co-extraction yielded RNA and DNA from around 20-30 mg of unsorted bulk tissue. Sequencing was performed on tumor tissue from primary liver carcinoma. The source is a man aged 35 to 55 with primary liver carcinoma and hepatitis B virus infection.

CDR3 sequence reads: CATSPGGNSPLHF. The CDR3 nucleotides read TGTGCCACTTCCCCGGGGGGGAATTCACCCCTCCACTTT. The rearrangement uses TRBV12-3 or TRBV12-4 and TRBJ1-6; D is perhaps TRBD1 (5 bases). Trimming took off 10 bases at V and 7 bases at J, with 14 bases between the two ends. CDR3 size: 13 residues.

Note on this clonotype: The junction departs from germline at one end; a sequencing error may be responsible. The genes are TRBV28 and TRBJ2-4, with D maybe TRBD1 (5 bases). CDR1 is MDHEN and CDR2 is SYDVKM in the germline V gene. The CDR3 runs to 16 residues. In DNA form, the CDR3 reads TGTGCCAACAGTCAACCGGACACTATAGCCAAAAACATTCAGTACTTC. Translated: CANSQPDTIAKNIQYF.

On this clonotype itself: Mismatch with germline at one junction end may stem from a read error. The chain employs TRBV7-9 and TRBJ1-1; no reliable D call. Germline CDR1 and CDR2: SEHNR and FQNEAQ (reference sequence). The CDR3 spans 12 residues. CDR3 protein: CASSWDNTEADF. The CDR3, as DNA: TGTGCCAGCAGCTGGGATAACACTGAAGCAGACTTT.